The 21 T cell receptor beta chains below were found in one sample sequenced in a study of response to subunit inactivated influenza vaccine (dated by TCRdb to the late 2010s). The library was produced with RT-PCR. The data were produced on an Illumina HiSeq 2500. In-frame beta chains were kept once TCRdb had trimmed the public reads at Q25 with fastp and called clones with MiXCR. Each record represents a unique CDR3 protein, reported with the most common genes and DNA among its rows. Across this sample there are about 240,000 distinct CDR3 sequences, with 12% seen only once. In total, the top ten clones hold approximately 7.8% of the sample. The material sequenced was non-naive T cells sorted from PBMCs, taken less than 15 days before vaccination. According to the study, the label for this sample's cell subset or site signals: memory T cell fraction. The source is a man between 50 and 59 years old who received an inactivated influenza vaccine. Donor details come from another sample of the same person, matched by shared clones.

This chain links TRBV15 with TRBJ1-2; tentative D call: TRBD1 (5 bases). Germline CDR1 and CDR2: LNHNV and YYDKDF (reference sequence). The CDR3 consists of 16 residues. The V and J ends lost 3 bases and 4 bases respectively, with 18 bases between them. In DNA, the CDR3 is TGTGCCACCAGCAGCCGGGACCTACAAAGGGTCTATGGCTACACCTTC. Translated: CATSSRDLQRVYGYTF.

This clonotype was detected only a few times. The chain joins TRBV28 to TRBJ2-1; 7 nucleotides match TRBD2. This CDR3 has 15 residues. The V gene end was trimmed by 7 bases and the J gene end by 0 bases; junction bases not matched to a gene: 6. In germline, CDR1 is MDHEN, CDR2 SYDVKM. CDR3 sequence: CASTKGGSSYNEQFF. The CDR3 DNA reads TGTGCCAGCACCAAAGGCGGGAGCTCCTACAATGAGCAGTTCTTC.

There are many counts of this clonotype. V gene TRBV7-8 combines with J gene TRBJ2-7, with 11 bases matching TRBD1. CDR1 and CDR2 (germline): SGHVS, FQNEAQ. This CDR3 contains 15 residues. With 4 bases clipped from V and 5 bases from J, the junction kept 7 bases outside the gene matches. The CDR3 spells CASSWGDRGTHEQYF. The CDR3 DNA sequence: TGTGCCAGCAGCTGGGGGGACAGGGGGACCCACGAGCAGTACTTC.

The chain uses TRBV28 and TRBJ2-3; tentatively, D is TRBD2 (6 bases). Trimming cost V 3 bases and J 4 bases, with 11 bases left between them. Germline V lookup: CDR1 MDHEN, CDR2 SYDVKM. The CDR3 covers 14 residues. The CDR3: CASSFREAADTQYF. Written as DNA, the CDR3 is TGTGCCAGCAGTTTTAGGGAGGCCGCAGATACGCAGTATTTT.

The J gene is TRBJ1-1, the V gene TRBV11-2; TRBD1 is a possible D gene (6 bases). CDR1 is SGHAT and CDR2 is FQNNGV in the germline V gene. This CDR3 has 15 amino acids. Deletions cut 1 base from V and 5 bases from J, with 14 bases between. CDR3 sequence reads: CASSLVTGGYTEAFF. For the CDR3, the DNA is TGTGCCAGCAGCTTAGTGACAGGAGGTTATACTGAAGCTTTCTTT.

This rearrangement joins TRBV6-1 to TRBJ2-1; 7 positions match TRBD2. Germline-derived CDR1 and CDR2 are MNHNS and SASEGT. The CDR3 has 12 residues. V trimming: 1 base; J trimming: 12 bases; junction bases outside the gene matches: 3. This CDR3 reads CASSEVGGRQFF. The CDR3 DNA reads TGTGCCAGCAGTGAAGTAGGCGGGAGGCAGTTCTTC.

This CDR3 reads CASSHPATGELFF. CDR3 sequence (DNA): TGCGCCAGCAGCCACCCGGCCACCGGGGAGCTGTTTTTT. The chain carries TRBV4-1 and TRBJ2-2; no definite D call. This CDR3 has 13 residues. Germline CDR1 reads MGHRA; CDR2 reads YSYEKL. The V gene lost 3 bases and the J gene lost 4 bases, with 6 bases spanning the gap.

This clonotype was found a few times. The chain couples TRBV15 to TRBJ2-3; the D is unclear. Germline V gives CDR1 LNHNV, CDR2 YYDKDF (reference sequence). This CDR3 contains 12 residues. Trimming stripped 2 bases from V and 9 bases from J, with 9 bases between. The DNA of the CDR3 is TGTGCCACCAGCAGACGTGTCGCCACGCAGTATTTT. It codes for CATSRRVATQYF.

This clonotype was found many times. The chain carries TRBV5-1 and TRBJ2-2, with 7 bases aligning to TRBD2. Germline values: CDR1 SGHRS, CDR2 YFSETQ. The ends lost 4 bases at V and 7 bases at J; junction bases unmatched: 10. The CDR3 contains 15 residues. The CDR3 nucleotides read TGCGCCAGCAGCGAGACTAGCCGGGGAGGCGGGGAGCTGTTTTTT. Amino acids: CASSETSRGGGELFF.

A few counts support this clonotype. Just one base apart from a much larger clone, this may be a read error. The V gene is TRBV7-2, the J gene TRBJ2-5; 15 positions match TRBD2. The CDR3 has 17 amino acids. Germline V gene sequence: CDR1 SGHTA, CDR2 FQGNSA. Unmatched junction bases numbered 5, after V lost 5 bases and J lost 1 base. CDR3 protein: CASSRTSGGGLQETQYF. For the CDR3, the DNA is TGTGCCAGCAGCAGGACTAGCGGGGGGGGCCTCCAAGAGACCCAGTACTTC.

This clonotype was detected once. The CDR3 sequence is CASSLLASGADTQYF. In nucleotides, the CDR3 is TGTGCCAGCAGCTTATTGGCTAGCGGGGCAGATACGCAGTATTTT. This chain connects TRBV7-3 to TRBJ2-3, with TRBD2 matching 9 bases. The CDR3 is 15 amino acids. Germline V lookup: CDR1 SGHTA, CDR2 FQGTGA. Trimming cost V 2 bases and J 4 bases; bases outside gene matches: 4.

This clonotype turned up a few times. The chain employs TRBV7-2 and TRBJ2-7; D perhaps matches TRBD2 (5 bases). Germline-derived CDR1 and CDR2 are SGHTA and FQGNSA. The CDR3 has 12 amino acids. V was trimmed by 5 bases and J by 6 bases, leaving 11 bases between them. DNA for the CDR3: TGTGCCAGCAGCCCGACTCGGGGCGAGCAGTACTTC. Translated, it gives CASSPTRGEQYF.

The CDR3 reads CASSQDWVAGALTDTQYF. The CDR3 nucleotides are TGCGCCAGCAGCCAAGATTGGGTAGCGGGGGCCCTCACAGATACGCAGTATTTT. The rearrangement joins TRBV4-3 to TRBJ2-3; 9 bases are a match to TRBD2. The germline V gene has CDR1 LGHNA and CDR2 YSLEER. V lost 0 bases and J lost 2; bases outside the gene matches: 9. The CDR3 extends over 18 amino acids.

This clonotype was observed many times. The chain uses TRBV6-1 and TRBJ1-1, with no clear D. The length of the CDR3 is 13 residues. Trimming left V 4 bases short and J 2 bases short, with 8 bases between. Germline assignment: CDR1 MNHNS and CDR2 SASEGT. The CDR3 region is CASSVRHNTEAFF. The CDR3 DNA reads as TGTGCCAGCAGTGTTCGACATAACACTGAAGCTTTCTTT.

This clonotype has more than one count but fewer than ten. The V call is TRBV18, the J call TRBJ2-1; D remains unclear. The CDR3 runs to 13 residues. Germline CDR1 KGHSH, CDR2 LQKENI. Trimming pared 3 bases from V and 7 bases from J, leaving 10 bases between. The CDR3 loop is CASSPPSGNEQFF. The CDR3 DNA is TGTGCCAGCTCACCCCCCTCTGGGAATGAGCAGTTCTTC.

The rearrangement uses TRBV2 and TRBJ2-1; possibly TRBD2 for D (6 bases). The germline V and J ends were trimmed by 3 bases and 4 bases, with 19 bases remaining between them. The length of the CDR3 is 17 residues. Germline V lookup: CDR1 SNHLY, CDR2 FYNNEI. The CDR3 DNA reads TGTGCCAGCAGTGAGAGGGCGGGGAGGCCCCCTTACAATGAGCAGTTCTTC. The encoded protein is CASSERAGRPPYNEQFF.

The V and J genes are TRBV27 and TRBJ1-1, with a possible D match to TRBD1 (5 bases). CDR3 size: 16 residues. Deletions cut 6 bases from V and 4 bases from J, with 21 bases between. The germline V gene encodes CDR1 MNHEY and CDR2 SMNVEV (reference sequence). CDR3: CASSYMPRGAVTEAFF. The CDR3 bases are TGTGCCAGCAGCTATATGCCTCGGGGCGCGGTCACTGAAGCTTTCTTT.

The rearrangement uses TRBV9 and TRBJ2-5; 9 bases align to TRBD2. J gave up 1 base and V 0 bases, and 1 base lay outside the gene matches. CDR3 length: 15 residues. Looked up from germline, CDR1 is SGDLS and CDR2 is YYNGEE. CDR3 sequence (DNA): TGTGCCAGCAGCGTAGGTAGCGGGGGCCAAGAGACCCAGTACTTC. Its translation: CASSVGSGGQETQYF.

Many counts were recorded for this clonotype. V and J are TRBV28 and TRBJ2-3; D perhaps matches TRBD2 (5 bases). The CDR3 totals 15 residues. The V and J ends lost 1 base and 5 bases respectively, with 13 bases between them. CDR1 MDHEN and CDR2 SYDVKM come from the germline V gene. CDR3 region: CASSLFGVAKDTQYF. The CDR3 DNA sequence: TGTGCCAGCAGTTTATTCGGGGTAGCTAAAGATACGCAGTATTTT.

This clonotype was seen only a few times. V is TRBV28 and J is TRBJ2-1, with D perhaps matching TRBD1 (6 bases). CDR1 is MDHEN and CDR2 is SYDVKM in the germline V gene. The CDR3 is made up of 17 amino acids. The germline V and J ends were trimmed by 4 bases and 5 bases, with 21 bases remaining between them. CDR3 loop: CASSYLPPRTEHNEQFF. The CDR3 nucleotides are TGTGCCAGCAGTTACTTACCTCCTCGGACAGAGCACAATGAGCAGTTCTTC.

The chain has TRBV14 and TRBJ2-1; either TRBD1 or TRBD2 may supply D (6 bases each). This CDR3 contains 17 residues. Germline V lookup: CDR1 SGHDN, CDR2 FVKESK. The V gene lost 1 base and the J gene lost 4 bases, with 17 bases spanning the gap. CDR3: CASSQVGGLSSYNEQFF. Written as DNA, the CDR3 is TGTGCCAGCAGCCAAGTTGGGGGGCTATCGAGTTACAATGAGCAGTTCTTC.